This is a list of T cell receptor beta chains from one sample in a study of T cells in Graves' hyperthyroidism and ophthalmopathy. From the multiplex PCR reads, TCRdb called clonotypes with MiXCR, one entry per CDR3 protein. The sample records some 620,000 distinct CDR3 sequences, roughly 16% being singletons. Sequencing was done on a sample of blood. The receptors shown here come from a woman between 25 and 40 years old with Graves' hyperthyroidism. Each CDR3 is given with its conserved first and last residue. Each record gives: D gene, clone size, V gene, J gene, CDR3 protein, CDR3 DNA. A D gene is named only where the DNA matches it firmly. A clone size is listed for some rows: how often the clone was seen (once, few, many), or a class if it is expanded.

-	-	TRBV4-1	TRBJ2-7	CASSQDAGANEQYF	TGCGCCAGCAGCCAAGATGCGGGGGCCAACGAGCAGTACTTC
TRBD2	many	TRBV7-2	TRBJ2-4	CASSLDSGSWNIQYF	TGTGCCAGCAGCTTAGATAGCGGGAGTTGGAACATTCAGTACTTC
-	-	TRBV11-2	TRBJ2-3	CASSHQDDTDTQYF	TGTGCCAGCAGCCACCAGGACGACACAGATACGCAGTATTTT
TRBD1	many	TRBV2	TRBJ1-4	CASSSGQASEKLFF	TGTGCCAGCAGTTCGGGACAGGCGAGTGAAAAACTGTTTTTT
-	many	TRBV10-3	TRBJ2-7	CAINGGMGYEQYF	TGTGCCATCAACGGCGGGATGGGTTACGAGCAGTACTTC
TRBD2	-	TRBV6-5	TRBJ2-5	CASSYMPGRGQETQYF	TGTGCCAGCAGTTATATGCCGGGGAGGGGACAAGAGACCCAGTACTTC
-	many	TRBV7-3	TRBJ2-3	CASSGGGTSTDTQYF	TGTGCCAGCAGTGGGGGCGGGACTAGCACAGATACGCAGTATTTT
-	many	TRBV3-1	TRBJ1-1	CASSQVRETEAFF	TGTGCCAGCAGCCAAGTAAGGGAAACTGAAGCTTTCTTT
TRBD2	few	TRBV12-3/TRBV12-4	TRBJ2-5	CASSLGLAGWETQYF	TGTGCCAGCAGTTTAGGACTAGCGGGATGGGAGACCCAGTACTTC
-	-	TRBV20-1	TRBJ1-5	CSALQGPANQPQHF	TGCAGTGCTTTACAGGGCCCTGCCAATCAGCCCCAGCATTTT
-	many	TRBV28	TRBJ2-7	CASSLPGREYEQYF	TGTGCCAGCAGTTTACCGGGAAGAGAGTACGAGCAGTACTTC
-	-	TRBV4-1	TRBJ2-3	CASSSGGSYTDTQYF	TGCGCCAGCAGCTCGGGCGGATCTTACACAGATACGCAGTATTTT
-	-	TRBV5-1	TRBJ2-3	CASTSSYTDTQYF	TGCGCCAGCACTAGCAGCTACACAGATACGCAGTATTTT
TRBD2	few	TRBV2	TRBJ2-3	CASSVGASGTRGTDTQYF	TGTGCCAGCAGTGTTGGGGCTAGCGGGACGAGAGGGACAGATACGCAGTATTTT
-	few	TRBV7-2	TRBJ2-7	CASSLVGQRSYEQYF	TGTGCCAGCAGCTTAGTCGGACAGAGGTCCTACGAGCAGTACTTC
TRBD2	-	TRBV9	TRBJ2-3	CASSAGLATTDTQYF	TGTGCCAGCAGCGCGGGACTAGCGACTACAGATACGCAGTATTTT
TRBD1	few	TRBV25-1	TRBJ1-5	CASTGQGYQPQHF	TGTGCCAGCACCGGACAGGGGTATCAGCCCCAGCATTTT
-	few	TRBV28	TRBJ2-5	CASSSELAGQLETQYF	TGTGCCAGCAGTTCGGAACTGGCGGGGCAACTTGAGACCCAGTACTTC
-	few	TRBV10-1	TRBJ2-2	CASSESMETGELFF	TGCGCCAGCAGTGAGTCGATGGAAACCGGGGAGCTGTTTTTT
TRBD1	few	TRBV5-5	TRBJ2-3	CASGGQGPSTDTQYF	TGTGCCAGCGGGGGACAGGGGCCTAGCACAGATACGCAGTATTTT
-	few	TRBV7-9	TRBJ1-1	CASSASGRVGTEAFF	TGTGCCAGCAGCGCATCTGGACGGGTTGGCACTGAAGCTTTCTTT
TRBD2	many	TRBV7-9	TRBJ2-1	CASRVTTSGNNEQFF	TGTGCCAGCAGAGTGACGACTAGCGGAAACAATGAGCAGTTCTTC
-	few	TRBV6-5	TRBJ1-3	CASSYAGAWGGNTIYF	TGTGCCAGCAGTTACGCTGGAGCATGGGGTGGAAACACCATATATTTT
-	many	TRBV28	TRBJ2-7	CASSFGVPAEQYF	TGTGCCAGCAGTTTTGGGGTTCCCGCCGAGCAGTACTTC
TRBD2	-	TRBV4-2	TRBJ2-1	CASSQAQGLAGNNEQFF	TGTGCCAGCAGCCAAGCCCAGGGTCTAGCGGGGAACAATGAGCAGTTCTTC
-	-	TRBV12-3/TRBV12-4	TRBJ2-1	CASRWSNDEQFF	TGTGCCAGCCGGTGGAGTAACGATGAGCAGTTCTTC
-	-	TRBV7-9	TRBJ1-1	CASRFPWGTEAFF	TGTGCCAGCAGATTTCCTTGGGGCACTGAAGCTTTCTTT
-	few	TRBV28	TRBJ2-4	CASSLYREAKNIQYF	TGTGCCAGCAGCCTCTACCGGGAAGCCAAAAACATTCAGTACTTC
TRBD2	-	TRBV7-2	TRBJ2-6	CASSLLRGTSDISGANVLTF	TGTGCCAGCAGCCTCCTCCGAGGGACTAGTGATATCTCTGGGGCCAACGTCCTGACTTTC
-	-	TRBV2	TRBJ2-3	CATPAGPDTQYF	TGTGCCACCCCCGCGGGCCCAGATACGCAGTATTTT
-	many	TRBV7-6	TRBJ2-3	CASSLRSPSTDTQYF	TGTGCCAGCAGCTTAAGGTCACCTAGCACAGATACGCAGTATTTT
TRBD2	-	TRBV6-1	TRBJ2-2	CASSEASGSTGELFF	TGTGCCAGCAGTGAAGCTAGCGGGAGCACCGGGGAGCTGTTTTTT
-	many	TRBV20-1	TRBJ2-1	CSARFQLNNEQFF	TGCAGTGCTAGATTTCAGTTGAACAATGAGCAGTTCTTC
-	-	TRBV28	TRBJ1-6	CASSRQQSSYNSPLHF	TGTGCCAGCAGCCGCCAACAGAGCTCCTATAATTCACCCCTCCACTTT
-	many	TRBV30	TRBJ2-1	CAWSAAASQFF	TGTGCCTGGAGTGCGGCGGCTTCGCAGTTCTTC
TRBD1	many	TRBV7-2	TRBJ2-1	CASSLDRGHGEQFF	TGTGCCAGCAGTCTGGACAGGGGGCATGGGGAGCAGTTCTTC
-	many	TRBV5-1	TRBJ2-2	CASSLAAGTVGGELFF	TGCGCCAGCAGCTTGGCCGCGGGGACGGTCGGCGGGGAGCTGTTTTTT
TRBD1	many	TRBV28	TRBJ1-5	CASKRTGGRNQPQHF	TGTGCCAGCAAACGGACAGGGGGACGCAATCAGCCCCAGCATTTT